A selection of T cell receptor beta chains follows, all from one sample in a study of blood T cell repertoires in COVID-19. Here immunoSEQ multiplex PCR was the method, and the copy in TCRdb shows in-frame clones only, minus some. The sample lists fewer than 200,000 clones; 65% to 85% were seen once. The sequenced sample was PBMCs or T cells enriched from blood (not recorded which). The receptor set was obtained from a woman in her forties or fifties in a cohort exposed to, infected with or recovered from COVID-19 (not recorded which). The conserved cysteine and the conserved F or W are not part of the CDR3 here. Each record gives: V gene, J gene, CDR3 protein.

TRBV5-1	TRBJ2-7	ASSPPIGGDYEQY
TRBV11-2	TRBJ2-1	ASSFATNRGHEQF
TRBV5-1	TRBJ2-1	ASSLTGGAYNEQF
TRBV7-9	TRBJ1-4	ASSYRQDNEKLF
TRBV5-5	TRBJ2-2	ASSLDIGRGTTGELF
TRBV5-1	TRBJ2-5	ASSLAVNKETQY
TRBV19	TRBJ2-7	ASSRPGLAGGEQY
TRBV19	TRBJ1-1	ASIAGPMNTEAF
TRBV13	TRBJ1-4	ASSARGGEEKLF
TRBV5-6	TRBJ2-7	ASSPGVYEQY
TRBV6-5	TRBJ1-5	ASSSLFNQPQH
TRBV30	TRBJ2-3	AWKPTSTDTQY
TRBV9	TRBJ1-2	ASSGGQTFYGYT
TRBV9	TRBJ2-7	ASSPSGASGSYEQY
TRBV5-1	TRBJ2-1	ASSNQGHEQF
TRBV29-1	TRBJ1-5	SAATGGQPQH
TRBV6-5	TRBJ2-2	ASKPGTGSFGELF
TRBV4-1	TRBJ1-1	ASSQGEEAF
TRBV5-1	TRBJ2-1	ASSGRSGRLGNEQF
TRBV7-2	TRBJ2-2	ASSLDRATGELF
TRBV4-1	TRBJ2-2	ASSQLGFGELF
TRBV6-2/TRBV6-3	TRBJ2-7	ASSLDTRDFSYEQY
TRBV10-3	TRBJ1-6	AISESGDNSPLH
TRBV4-1	TRBJ1-4	ASSQTGADEKLF
TRBV21-1	TRBJ1-1	ASTQGHPNTEAF
TRBV27	TRBJ2-1	ASSTADPYNEQF
TRBV27	TRBJ1-6	ASSLEDRASSPLH
TRBV27	TRBJ2-7	ASSLQTGGSYEQY
TRBV28	TRBJ2-1	ASSFIGTSGGIEQF
TRBV12-3/TRBV12-4	TRBJ1-1	ASSLLVGTEAF
TRBV19	TRBJ1-4	ASSMRSISGSNEKLF
TRBV10-3	TRBJ1-4	AISERGQGANEKLF
TRBV28	TRBJ2-7	ASSLVDRQVYEQY
TRBV4-1	TRBJ1-1	ASSLEPEANTEAF
TRBV18	TRBJ2-7	ASSPLGTVVYEQY
TRBV20-1	TRBJ1-1	SASRANTEAF
TRBV7-6	TRBJ1-3	ASSFQTGIGNTIY
TRBV12-5	TRBJ2-1	ASGLLQGAYNEQF
TRBV15	TRBJ2-3	ATSREVAGGLSTDTQY
TRBV27	TRBJ2-1	ASSFSPGRKYNEQF
TRBV11-2	TRBJ2-2	ASSLTGGTGELF
TRBV29-1	TRBJ2-5	SVASGDGTQETQY